This T cell receptor (beta chain) stems from a study of cytomegalovirus exposure and HLA in healthy donors. Study conclusions and caveats: The CMV antigen specificity of three CMV-associated chains was confirmed through in vitro analysis.

Of note for this clone: Its antigen is unknown.

Both 60 Vbeta primers and 13 Jbeta primers went into the PCR. Assay used: immunoSEQ multiplex PCR; TCRdb lists only in-frame clones, some missing. The data hold 110,000 to 150,000 clones, with around 75% observed a single time. V dropped 11 bases and J dropped 0 bases, with 26 bases sitting between them. CDR1 LNHDA and CDR2 SQIVND come from the germline V gene (reference sequence). The CDR3 covers 18 residues. The TCR originated in a female donor in good health and CMV-seronegative. The chain has TRBV19 and TRBJ2-1; a weak D match, TRBD2 (8 bases). The sequenced sample was PBMCs. Here the CDR3 reads CAAPSGQMSGSSYNEQFF. DNA of the CDR3: TGTGCCGCTCCTTCGGGACAGATGAGCGGGAGCTCCTACAATGAGCAGTTCTTC.